This is a list of T cell receptor beta chains from one sample in a study of T cell responses to AZD1222 COVID-19 vaccine. TCRdb keeps only in-frame clones here, not all; method: immunoSEQ multiplex PCR. The sample includes 90,000 to 130,000 clones, 65% to 85% seen only once; the top ten take about 9%. This specimen consisted of peripheral blood, obtained on day 0 of AZD1222 vaccination. These receptors were taken from an adult in good health. Both conserved end residues are part of each CDR3. A D gene is named only where the DNA matches it firmly. The size entry is marked missing in some rows and otherwise reads once, few, many or a size class.

V gene	J gene	D gene	clone size	CDR3 protein	CDR3 DNA
TRBV6-5	TRBJ2-7	TRBD1	-	CASRGQVLYEQYF	TGTGCCAGCAGGGGACAGGTACTCTACGAGCAGTACTTC
TRBV27	TRBJ2-7	-	few	CASSTSTVPGRQYF	-
TRBV6-5	TRBJ1-1	TRBD1	-	CASSKTGPNTEAFF	TGTGCCAGCAGTAAGACAGGGCCCAACACTGAAGCTTTCTTT
TRBV5-5	TRBJ1-2	TRBD1	once	CASSSYRGLFDISNYGYTF	TGTGCCAGCAGCTCCTATAGGGGGCTGTTTGATATTTCCAACTATGGCTACACCTTC
TRBV12-3/TRBV12-4	TRBJ1-6	-	-	CASSRDTNSPLHF	TGTGCCAGCAGTCGGGACACTAATTCACCCCTCCACTTT
TRBV15	TRBJ2-7	-	-	CATSTWDSDSYEQYF	TGTGCCACCAGCACATGGGACTCTGACTCCTACGAGCAGTACTTC
TRBV2	TRBJ1-1	-	-	CASERVSGTEAFF	TGTGCCAGCGAGAGGGTTTCGGGCACTGAAGCTTTCTTT
TRBV2	TRBJ1-3	-	-	CASSEAVTATGNTIYF	TGTGCCAGCAGTGAAGCAGTCACAGCGACTGGAAACACCATATATTTT
TRBV20-1	TRBJ2-7	-	few	CSQQHIYEQYF	TGCAGTCAACAGCATATTTACGAGCAGTACTTC
TRBV6-1	TRBJ1-5	TRBD1	once	CASSAPLGQLNQPQHF	TGTGCCAGCAGTGCACCCTTGGGACAGCTAAATCAGCCCCAGCATTTT
TRBV7-9	TRBJ2-2	-	-	CASRGTAELFF	TGTGCCAGCAGGGGGACGGCCGAGCTGTTTTTT
TRBV6-5	TRBJ1-2	-	-	CASGTANYGYTF	TGTGCCAGCGGAACAGCAAACTATGGCTACACCTTC
TRBV2	TRBJ1-2	-	-	CASSPQGPYGYTF	TGTGCCAGCAGTCCTCAGGGGCCCTATGGCTACACCTTC
TRBV6-5	TRBJ1-4	TRBD1	-	CASRTGTGEFEF	TGTGCCAGCAGGACCGGGACAGGGGAGTTTGAGTTT
TRBV28	TRBJ2-3	-	-	CASSLPGWEEADTQYF	TGTGCCAGCAGCCTCCCTGGGTGGGAGGAAGCAGATACGCAGTATTTT
TRBV19	TRBJ1-3	-	-	CASSPMWSGNTIYF	TGTGCCAGTAGCCCTATGTGGAGCGGAAACACCATATATTTT
TRBV5-5	TRBJ2-3	-	-	CASSLDRAADTQYF	TGTGCCAGCAGCTTGGACAGGGCGGCAGATACGCAGTATTTT
TRBV30	TRBJ1-1	-	-	CAWTPAYTEAFF	TGTGCCTGGACCCCCGCTTACACTGAAGCTTTCTTT
TRBV9	TRBJ2-5	-	-	CASSVTPETQYF	TGTGCCAGCAGCGTAACGCCAGAGACCCAGTACTTC
TRBV6-2/TRBV6-3	TRBJ2-7	-	-	CASSYGVGYEQYF	TGTGCCAGCAGTTACGGGGTCGGCTACGAGCAGTACTTC
TRBV18	TRBJ1-6	-	-	CASSPAGNDSPLHF	TGTGCCAGCTCACCAGCGGGAAACGATTCACCCCTCCACTTT
TRBV6-5	TRBJ2-1	TRBD2	-	CASSTTSELMFF	TGTGCCAGCAGTACGACTAGCGAACTGATGTTCTTC
TRBV4-3	TRBJ1-6	-	-	CASSQDLGSGSPLHF	TGCGCCAGCAGCCAAGATTTAGGGTCTGGGTCACCCCTCCACTTT
TRBV11-2	TRBJ1-2	TRBD1	once	CASSPRQGGGGYTF	TGTGCCAGCAGCCCTAGACAGGGGGGAGGAGGCTACACCTTC
TRBV19	TRBJ1-5	-	once	CASSITGALSQPQHF	TGTGCCAGTAGTATCACGGGGGCATTGAGTCAGCCCCAGCATTTT
TRBV19	TRBJ1-6	TRBD1	-	CASSIQGDGSPLHF	TGTGCCAGTAGTATCCAGGGGGACGGTTCACCCCTCCACTTT
TRBV7-2	TRBJ1-4	TRBD1	-	CASSLTRGREKLFF	TGTGCCAGCAGCCTAACCAGGGGGAGAGAAAAACTGTTTTTT
TRBV3-1/TRBV3-2	TRBJ2-7	-	-	CASSQGPGRATYEQYF	TGTGCCAGCAGCCAAGGCCCCGGGCGGGCTACCTACGAGCAGTACTTC
TRBV7-9	TRBJ1-2	-	-	CASSLEEGGPGYTF	TGTGCCAGCAGCTTAGAGGAGGGGGGGCCTGGCTACACCTTC
TRBV5-1	TRBJ2-7	TRBD2	-	CASSLIPPPAGEQYF	TGCGCCAGCAGCTTGATCCCGCCCCCAGCGGGGGAGCAGTACTTC
TRBV29-1	TRBJ1-5	TRBD1	-	CSVATGGQPQHF	TGCAGCGTTGCTACAGGGGGACAGCCCCAGCATTTT
TRBV18	TRBJ1-2	-	-	CASSPEQLYGYTF	TGTGCCAGCTCACCTGAACAGCTCTATGGCTACACCTTC
TRBV7-3	TRBJ1-2	-	-	CASSSPDFYGYTF	TGTGCCAGCAGCTCGCCAGACTTCTATGGCTACACCTTC
TRBV5-4	TRBJ1-2	-	-	CASGTQTGGYGYTF	TGTGCCAGCGGAACTCAGACCGGCGGCTATGGCTACACCTTC
TRBV30	TRBJ1-1	TRBD1	many	CAGNRDRGRENTAFF	TGTGCCGGGAACCGGGACAGGGGGAGGGAAAATACGGCTTTCTTT